A selection of T cell receptor beta chains follows, all from one sample in a study of cytomegalovirus exposure and HLA in healthy donors. Measured with immunoSEQ multiplex PCR; TCRdb has only the in-frame clones, and not every one. The sample holds 160,000 or so clones, around 81% seen once. Sequenced material: PBMCs. The origin of the receptors is a man between 35 and 55 years old in good health and CMV-seronegative. Each CDR3 is given with its conserved first and last residue. D genes are given only for firm matches. For some rows the clone size is stated as once, few or many, or as a class when expanded; others skip it.

len	v_gene	abundance	d_gene	j_gene	CDR3aa	CDR3nt
16	TRBV27	NA	TRBD2	TRBJ2-1	CASSRLAGLNYNEQFF	TGTGCCAGCAGTCGACTAGCGGGCCTCAACTACAATGAGCAGTTCTTC
14	TRBV27	once	NA	TRBJ1-1	CASRLTPGNTEAFF	TGTGCCAGCAGACTGACCCCGGGGAACACTGAAGCTTTCTTT
15	TRBV27	NA	TRBD1	TRBJ2-7	CASSLRTGVTYEQYF	TGTGCCAGCAGTTTGAGGACAGGAGTAACCTACGAGCAGTACTTC
14	TRBV5-4	NA	NA	TRBJ2-1	CASSPRDKYNEQFF	TGTGCCAGCAGCCCACGGGACAAATACAATGAGCAGTTCTTC
12	TRBV5-1	few	NA	TRBJ2-1	CASRAGVNEQFF	TGCGCCAGCAGGGCCGGGGTCAATGAGCAGTTCTTC
15	TRBV7-3	few	TRBD2	TRBJ2-3	CASSLSGNRADTQYF	TGTGCCAGCAGCCTTAGCGGGAATAGAGCAGATACGCAGTATTTT
16	TRBV5-1	few	NA	TRBJ2-5	CASSTGGRGIGETQYF	TGCGCCAGCAGCACTGGGGGACGGGGGATCGGGGAGACCCAGTACTTC
14	TRBV9	NA	NA	TRBJ1-4	CASSPDSLNEKLFF	TGTGCCAGCAGCCCGGACTCACTCAATGAAAAACTGTTTTTT
13	TRBV29-1	NA	TRBD1	TRBJ1-5	CSVQTGGNQPQHF	TGCAGCGTCCAGACAGGGGGCAATCAGCCCCAGCATTTT
15	TRBV6-1	once	TRBD2	TRBJ2-7	CASRAGLADFYEQYF	TGTGCCAGCAGGGCGGGACTAGCGGATTTCTACGAGCAGTACTTC
18	TRBV5-1	NA	TRBD2	TRBJ2-2	CASSLRSSGGGNTGELFF	TGCGCCAGCAGCTTGCGGAGTAGCGGGGGAGGTAACACCGGGGAGCTGTTTTTT
14	TRBV30	NA	TRBD1	TRBJ1-4	CASSLRDRDEKLFF	TGTGCCTCCTCGCTTCGGGACAGGGATGAAAAACTGTTTTTT
16	TRBV12-5	NA	NA	TRBJ1-2	CASGLKGGDAGYGYTF	TGTGCTAGTGGTCTAAAGGGGGGGGACGCTGGCTATGGCTACACCTTC
14	TRBV7-9	NA	NA	TRBJ2-3	CASSSQSSTDTQYF	TGTGCCAGCAGCTCACAGTCTAGCACAGATACGCAGTATTTT
15	TRBV7-3	NA	NA	TRBJ2-1	CASSLSAGVSFEQFF	TGTGCCAGCAGCTTAAGTGCAGGGGTTAGCTTCGAGCAGTTCTTC
15	TRBV6-5	once	TRBD1	TRBJ2-2	CASSYLHRGTGELFF	TGTGCCAGCAGTTACCTCCACAGGGGAACCGGGGAGCTGTTTTTT
17	TRBV2	NA	TRBD1	TRBJ2-3	CASSEGEARGFPDTQYF	TGTGCCAGCAGTGAAGGAGAGGCCAGGGGGTTCCCAGATACGCAGTATTTT
14	TRBV27	NA	NA	TRBJ2-7	CASRARQWTYEQYF	TGTGCCAGCAGGGCTAGACAGTGGACCTACGAGCAGTACTTC
16	TRBV5-1	NA	TRBD2	TRBJ2-1	CASSLGSGSLYNEQFF	TGCGCCAGCAGCTTGGGAAGCGGGAGTCTCTACAATGAGCAGTTCTTC
15	TRBV5-1	NA	TRBD1	TRBJ1-4	CASSMRDSYNEKLFF	TGCGCCAGCAGCATGAGGGACAGCTACAATGAAAAACTGTTTTTT
15	TRBV5-1	few	TRBD1	TRBJ1-2	CASSFEGQVNYGYTF	TGCGCCAGCAGCTTTGAGGGACAGGTTAACTATGGCTACACCTTC
14	TRBV6-5	NA	TRBD1	TRBJ1-5	CASSSGQGNQPQHF	TGTGCCAGCAGTTCAGGACAGGGAAATCAGCCCCAGCATTTT
15	TRBV4-1	NA	NA	TRBJ2-2	CASSQDPGGPGELFF	TGCGCCAGCAGCCAAGATCCCGGGGGACCCGGGGAGCTGTTTTTT
15	TRBV5-5	NA	TRBD1	TRBJ1-4	CASSFSAQGVEKLFF	TGTGCCAGCAGCTTCTCCGCACAGGGGGTTGAAAAACTGTTTTTT
13	TRBV7-2	NA	NA	TRBJ1-1	CASSLGGSTEAFF	TGTGCCAGCAGCCTCGGAGGGAGCACTGAAGCTTTCTTT
15	TRBV30	NA	NA	TRBJ1-1	CAWSNENTRNTEAFF	TGTGCCTGGAGTAATGAAAACACCAGGAACACTGAAGCTTTCTTT
14	TRBV16	NA	NA	TRBJ1-1	CASSQSWQGYEAFF	TGTGCCAGCAGCCAATCGTGGCAGGGGTATGAAGCTTTCTTT
16	TRBV6-5	NA	TRBD2	TRBJ2-1	CASSYAGTSTYNEQFF	TGTGCCAGCAGTTATGCCGGGACTAGCACGTACAATGAGCAGTTCTTC
15	TRBV27	once	TRBD1	TRBJ2-5	CASSRQGMGPETQYF	TGTGCCAGCAGTCGACAGGGGATGGGCCCAGAGACCCAGTACTTC
14	TRBV6-5	NA	NA	TRBJ2-7	CASSTGLALGEQYF	TGTGCCAGCAGTACAGGTTTAGCTCTCGGCGAGCAGTACTTC
14	TRBV6-1	NA	TRBD2	TRBJ2-3	CASSDSTSGVTQYF	TGTGCCAGCAGTGACTCGACTAGCGGAGTTACGCAGTATTTT
15	TRBV27	NA	TRBD1	TRBJ2-1	CASRPNRGRYNEQFF	TGTGCCAGCAGGCCTAACAGGGGCCGCTACAATGAGCAGTTCTTC
15	TRBV6-1	few	NA	TRBJ1-2	CASSETAVGGYGYTF	TGTGCCAGCAGTGAAACCGCGGTAGGGGGCTATGGCTACACCTTC
13	TRBV29-1	NA	TRBD1	TRBJ2-5	CSGGQGRQETQYF	TGCAGCGGCGGACAGGGCCGCCAAGAGACCCAGTACTTC
14	TRBV6-6	NA	NA	TRBJ2-1	CASSNRDSYNEQFF	TGTGCCAGCAGTAACCGGGACTCCTACAATGAGCAGTTCTTC
14	TRBV7-2	NA	NA	TRBJ1-2	CASNDRQANYGYTF	TGTGCCAGCAACGACAGGCAAGCTAACTATGGCTACACCTTC
16	TRBV13	NA	TRBD2	TRBJ2-3	CASSSRRTSGAHTQYF	TGTGCCAGCAGCTCGAGAAGGACTAGCGGGGCCCATACGCAGTATTTT
15	TRBV27	NA	TRBD1	TRBJ1-5	CASSLNRGPNQPQHF	TGTGCCAGCAGTTTAAACAGGGGCCCCAATCAGCCCCAGCATTTT
16	TRBV4-3	few	TRBD1	TRBJ2-3	CASSQEGQGGTDTQYF	TGCGCCAGCAGCCAAGAAGGACAGGGCGGAACAGATACGCAGTATTTT
15	TRBV2	NA	TRBD1	TRBJ2-1	CASSRGQGGYNEQFF	TGTGCCAGCAGCCGCGGACAGGGGGGTTACAATGAGCAGTTCTTC
14	TRBV9	once	TRBD2	TRBJ2-7	CASSVWRERSEQYF	TGTGCCAGCAGCGTTTGGCGGGAGCGTTCGGAGCAGTACTTC
16	TRBV9	NA	TRBD1	TRBJ1-3	CASSVSGTASGNTIYF	TGTGCCAGCAGCGTCTCAGGGACAGCCTCTGGAAACACCATATATTTT
16	TRBV9	NA	TRBD1	TRBJ2-7	CASSVAPQGPGDEQYF	TGTGCCAGCAGCGTAGCGCCACAGGGGCCAGGGGACGAGCAGTACTTC
18	TRBV7-2	NA	TRBD2	TRBJ2-3	CASSLPGTSGEYTDTQYF	TGTGCCAGCAGCTTACCTGGGACTAGCGGGGAATACACAGATACGCAGTATTTT
15	TRBV7-9	NA	NA	TRBJ1-2	CASSLVGGGVEGYTF	TGTGCCAGCAGCTTAGTTGGGGGAGGAGTGGAAGGCTACACCTTC
13	TRBV7-2	once	NA	TRBJ1-2	CASSLQLRSGYTF	TGTGCCAGCAGCTTACAGCTTCGGAGCGGCTACACCTTC
14	TRBV7-6	NA	NA	TRBJ2-7	CASSLTGHSYEQYF	TGTGCCAGCAGCCTTACAGGGCACTCCTACGAGCAGTACTTC
12	TRBV4-1	NA	NA	TRBJ2-3	CASSHSTDTQYF	TGCGCCAGCAGCCACTCCACAGATACGCAGTATTTT
16	TRBV18	few	TRBD1	TRBJ1-4	CASSPTPGQSNEKLFF	TGTGCCAGCTCACCTACCCCGGGACAGTCGAATGAAAAACTGTTTTTT
15	TRBV5-6	few	NA	TRBJ1-1	CASSLKGGFGTEAFF	TGTGCCAGCAGCCTCAAGGGAGGTTTCGGCACTGAGGCTTTCTTT
14	TRBV7-9	few	NA	TRBJ1-2	CASSLMGGKYGYTF	TGTGCCAGCAGCTTAATGGGAGGGAAATATGGCTACACCTTC
14	TRBV7-3	NA	NA	TRBJ1-2	CASSPTPGFYGYTF	TGTGCCAGCAGCCCAACCCCGGGGTTCTATGGCTACACCTTC
12	TRBV5-1	NA	NA	TRBJ2-2	CASSTLAGELFF	TGCGCCAGCAGCACCTTAGCCGGGGAGCTGTTTTTT
14	TRBV6-5	NA	NA	TRBJ1-1	CASAIFGQKTEAFF	TGTGCCAGCGCTATATTTGGACAGAAAACTGAAGCTTTCTTT
13	TRBV19	NA	NA	TRBJ1-4	CASTDRPNEKLFF	TGTGCCAGTACCGACAGGCCTAATGAAAAACTGTTTTTT
15	TRBV15	NA	NA	TRBJ1-1	CATSRDQAGITEAFF	TGTGCCACCAGCAGAGATCAGGCAGGGATCACTGAAGCTTTCTTT
14	TRBV9	NA	TRBD1	TRBJ1-5	CASSEGQGNQPQHF	TGTGCCAGCAGCGAGGGACAGGGGAATCAGCCCCAGCATTTT
15	TRBV7-9	NA	TRBD2	TRBJ2-7	CASSLEWGGFYEQYF	TGTGCCAGCAGCTTAGAATGGGGAGGGTTCTACGAGCAGTACTTC
10	TRBV30	NA	NA	TRBJ2-7	CAWGSYEQYF	TGTGCCTGGGGGAGCTACGAGCAGTACTTC
15	TRBV19	NA	TRBD1	TRBJ1-2	CASRDRGQDKYGYTF	TGTGCCAGTAGGGACCGAGGACAGGACAAATATGGCTACACCTTC